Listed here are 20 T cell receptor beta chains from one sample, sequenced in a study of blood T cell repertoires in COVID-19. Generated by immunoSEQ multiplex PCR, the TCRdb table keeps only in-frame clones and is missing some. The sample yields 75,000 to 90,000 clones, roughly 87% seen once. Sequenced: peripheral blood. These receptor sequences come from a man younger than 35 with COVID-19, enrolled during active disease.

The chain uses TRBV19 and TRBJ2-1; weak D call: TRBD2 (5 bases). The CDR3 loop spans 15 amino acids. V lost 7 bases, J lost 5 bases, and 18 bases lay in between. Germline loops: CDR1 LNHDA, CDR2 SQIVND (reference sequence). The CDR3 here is CASTPRSGRHNEQFF. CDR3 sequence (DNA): TGTGCCAGTACCCCTCGGAGCGGCCGACACAATGAGCAGTTCTTC.

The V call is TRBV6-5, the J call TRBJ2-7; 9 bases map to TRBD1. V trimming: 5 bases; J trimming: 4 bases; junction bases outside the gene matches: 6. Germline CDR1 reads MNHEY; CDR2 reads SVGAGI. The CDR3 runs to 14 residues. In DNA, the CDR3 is TGTGCCAGCAGTCCTACGACAGGGGGGTACGAGCAGTACTTC. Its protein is CASSPTTGGYEQYF.

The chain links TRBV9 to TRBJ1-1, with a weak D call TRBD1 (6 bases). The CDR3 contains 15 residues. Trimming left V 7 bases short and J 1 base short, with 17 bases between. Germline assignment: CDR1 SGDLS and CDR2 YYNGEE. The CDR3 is CASRGGDWANTEAFF. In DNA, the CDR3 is TGTGCCAGCCGAGGGGGGGATTGGGCGAACACTGAAGCTTTCTTT. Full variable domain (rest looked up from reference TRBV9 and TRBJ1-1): DSGVTQTPKHLITATGQRVTLRCSPRSGDLSVYWYQQSLDQGLQFLIQYYNGEERAKGNILERFSAQQFPDLHSELNLSSLELGDSALYFCASRGGDWANTEAFFGQGTRLTVV.

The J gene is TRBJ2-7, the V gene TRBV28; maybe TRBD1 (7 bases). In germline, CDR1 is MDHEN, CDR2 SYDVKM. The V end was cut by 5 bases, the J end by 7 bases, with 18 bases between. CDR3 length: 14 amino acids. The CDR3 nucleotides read TGTGCCAGCAGTACCCAGGGGGGTACCCCTGAGCAGTACTTC. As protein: CASSTQGGTPEQYF.

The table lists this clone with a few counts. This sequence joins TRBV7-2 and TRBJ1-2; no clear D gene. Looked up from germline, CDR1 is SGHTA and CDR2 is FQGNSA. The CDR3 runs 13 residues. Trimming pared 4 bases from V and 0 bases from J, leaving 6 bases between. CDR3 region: CASSSLTNYGYTF. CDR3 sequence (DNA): TGTGCCAGCAGCTCCCTTACTAACTATGGCTACACCTTC.

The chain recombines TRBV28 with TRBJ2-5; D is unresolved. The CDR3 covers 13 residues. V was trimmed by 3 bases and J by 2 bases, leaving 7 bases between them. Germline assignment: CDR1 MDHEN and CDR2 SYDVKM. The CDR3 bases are TGTGCCAGCAGTTTGCAGTTTCAAGAGACCCAGTACTTC. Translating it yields CASSLQFQETQYF.

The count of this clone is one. CDR3 DNA: TGTGCCAGCAGCCAGAACAGTTACGAGCAGTACTTC. Translating gives CASSQNSYEQYF. This chain links TRBV5-4 with TRBJ2-7, with unresolved D. Germline loops: CDR1 SGHNT, CDR2 YYREEE (reference sequence). Trimming removed 4 bases from V and 4 bases from J, with 9 bases in between. CDR3 length: 12 amino acids.

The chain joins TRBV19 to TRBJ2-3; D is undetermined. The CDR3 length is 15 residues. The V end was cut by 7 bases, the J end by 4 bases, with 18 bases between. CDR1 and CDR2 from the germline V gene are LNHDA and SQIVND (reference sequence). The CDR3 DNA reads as TGTGCCAGTAATATTTCACCATATCGGGCAGATACGCAGTATTTT. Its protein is CASNISPYRADTQYF.

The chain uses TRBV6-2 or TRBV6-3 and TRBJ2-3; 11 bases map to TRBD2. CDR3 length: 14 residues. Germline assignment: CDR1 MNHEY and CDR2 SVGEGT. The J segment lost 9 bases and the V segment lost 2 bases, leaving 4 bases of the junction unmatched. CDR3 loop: CASSYGLAGGTQYF. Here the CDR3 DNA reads TGTGCCAGCAGTTACGGGCTAGCGGGAGGAACGCAGTATTTT.

The CDR3 nucleotides are TGTGCCAGCAGCCCGACAGCCGTCAATTCACCCCTCCACTTT. Amino acid sequence: CASSPTAVNSPLHF. The chain employs TRBV6-6 and TRBJ1-6; possible D gene TRBD1, 5 bases. The CDR3 spans 14 residues. Trimming removed 6 bases from V and 7 bases from J, with 13 bases in between. Germline loops: CDR1 MNHNY, CDR2 SVGAGI (reference sequence).

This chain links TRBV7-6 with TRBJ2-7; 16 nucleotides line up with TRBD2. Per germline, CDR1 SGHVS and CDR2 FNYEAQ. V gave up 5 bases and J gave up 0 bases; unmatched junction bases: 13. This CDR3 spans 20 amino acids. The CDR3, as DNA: TGTGCCAGCAGCCCCTCGGTGGGACTAGCGGGAGGGAGATTCTCCTACGAGCAGTACTTC. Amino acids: CASSPSVGLAGGRFSYEQYF.

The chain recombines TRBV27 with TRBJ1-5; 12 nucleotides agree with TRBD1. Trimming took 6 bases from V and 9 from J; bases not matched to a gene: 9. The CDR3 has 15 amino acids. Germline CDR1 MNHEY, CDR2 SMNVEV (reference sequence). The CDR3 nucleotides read TGTGCCAGCAGACCCGGGACAGGGGGCTTTCTGCCCCAGCATTTT. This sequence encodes CASRPGTGGFLPQHF.

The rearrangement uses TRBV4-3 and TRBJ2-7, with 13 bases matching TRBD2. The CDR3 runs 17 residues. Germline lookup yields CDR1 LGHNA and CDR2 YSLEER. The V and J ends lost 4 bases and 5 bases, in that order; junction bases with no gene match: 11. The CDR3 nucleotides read TGCGCCAGCAGCCCAATGGTACTAGCGGGAGGGATGGACGAGCAGTACTTC. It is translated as CASSPMVLAGGMDEQYF.

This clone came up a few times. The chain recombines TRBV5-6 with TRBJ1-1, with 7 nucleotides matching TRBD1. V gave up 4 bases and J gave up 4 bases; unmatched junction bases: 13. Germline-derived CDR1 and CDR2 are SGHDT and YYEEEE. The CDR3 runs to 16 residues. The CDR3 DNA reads TGTGCCAGCAGCGAGGGGGACAGCCGAGCGGCCACTGAAGCTTTCTTT. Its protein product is CASSEGDSRAATEAFF.

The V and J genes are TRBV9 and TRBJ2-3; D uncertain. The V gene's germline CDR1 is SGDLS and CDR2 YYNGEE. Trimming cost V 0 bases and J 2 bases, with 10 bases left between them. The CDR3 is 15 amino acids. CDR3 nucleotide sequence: TGTGCCAGCAGCGTAGTCACCGCGGTCACAGATACGCAGTATTTT. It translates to CASSVVTAVTDTQYF.

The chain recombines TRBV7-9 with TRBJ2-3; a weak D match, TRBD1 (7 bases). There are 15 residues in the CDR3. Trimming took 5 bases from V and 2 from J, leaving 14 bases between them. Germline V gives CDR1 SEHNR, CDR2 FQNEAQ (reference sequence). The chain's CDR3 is CASSQQGGSTDTQYF. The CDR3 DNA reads TGTGCCAGCAGCCAGCAGGGGGGTTCCACAGATACGCAGTATTTT.

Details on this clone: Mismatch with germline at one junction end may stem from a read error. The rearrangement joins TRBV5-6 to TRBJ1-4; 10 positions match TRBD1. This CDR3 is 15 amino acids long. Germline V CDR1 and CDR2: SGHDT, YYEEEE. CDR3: CASSDTGQGGKKLLF. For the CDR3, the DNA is TGTGCCAGCAGCGATACCGGACAGGGGGGGAAAAAACTGCTTTTT.

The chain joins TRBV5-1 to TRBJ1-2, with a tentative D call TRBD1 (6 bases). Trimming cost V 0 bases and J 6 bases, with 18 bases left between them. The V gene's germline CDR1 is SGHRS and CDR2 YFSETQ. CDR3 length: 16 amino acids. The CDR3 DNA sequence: TGCGCCAGCAGCTTGGGGCTCGCGGCAGGGGTGCATGGCTACACCTTC. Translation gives CASSLGLAAGVHGYTF.

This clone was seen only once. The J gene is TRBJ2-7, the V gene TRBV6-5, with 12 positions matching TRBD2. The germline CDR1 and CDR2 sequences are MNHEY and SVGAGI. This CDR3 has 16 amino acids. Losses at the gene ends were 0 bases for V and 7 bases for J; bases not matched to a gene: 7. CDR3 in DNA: TGTGCCAGCAGTTACTCGACGCTAGCGGGAGGGCGGGAGCAGTACTTC. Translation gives CASSYSTLAGGREQYF.

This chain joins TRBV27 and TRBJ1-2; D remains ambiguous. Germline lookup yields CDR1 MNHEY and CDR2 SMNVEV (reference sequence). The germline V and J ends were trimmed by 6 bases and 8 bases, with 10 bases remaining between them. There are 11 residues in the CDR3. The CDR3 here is CASSGVGGYTF. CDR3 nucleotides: TGTGCCAGCAGCGGGGTTGGAGGCTACACCTTC.